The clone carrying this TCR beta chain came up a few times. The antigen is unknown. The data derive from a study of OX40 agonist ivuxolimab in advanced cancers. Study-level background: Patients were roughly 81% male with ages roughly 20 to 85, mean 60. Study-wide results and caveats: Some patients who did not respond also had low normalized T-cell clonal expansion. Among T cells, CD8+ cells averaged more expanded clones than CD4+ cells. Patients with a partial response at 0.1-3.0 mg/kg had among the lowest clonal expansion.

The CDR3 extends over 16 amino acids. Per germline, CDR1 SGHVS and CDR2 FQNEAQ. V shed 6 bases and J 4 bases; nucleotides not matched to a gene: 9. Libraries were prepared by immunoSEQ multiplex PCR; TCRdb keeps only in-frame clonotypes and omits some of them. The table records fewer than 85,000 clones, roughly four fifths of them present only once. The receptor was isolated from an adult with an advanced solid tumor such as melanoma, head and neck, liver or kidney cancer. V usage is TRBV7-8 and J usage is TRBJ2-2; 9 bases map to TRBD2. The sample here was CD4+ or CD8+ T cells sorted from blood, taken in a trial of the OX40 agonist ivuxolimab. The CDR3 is CASRDLAGAPTGELFF. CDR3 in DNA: TGTGCCAGCAGAGATTTAGCGGGAGCCCCCACCGGGGAGCTGTTTTTT.